This TCR beta chain was sequenced during a study of post-analysis software for immune sequencing data. Study in general: Courses of disease covered relapsing-remitting, secondary progressive and progressive-relapsing multiple sclerosis. Notes on the study in general: In patients, four to six TRBV segments were more frequent than in controls, with TRBV5-6, TRBV5-1 and TRBV20-1 among them. Multiple sclerosis patients showed significantly lower normalized Chao1 diversity than controls did.

CDR1 and CDR2 from the germline V gene are SGHKS and YYEKEE (reference sequence). V gave up 3 bases and J gave up 5 bases; unmatched junction bases: 4. This CDR3 spans 13 amino acids. The library was made from cDNA and included unique molecular identifiers. TCRdb reanalysed the PCR reads using MiXCR and keeps one entry per CDR3 protein. The sample has hundreds of thousands of distinct CDR3 sequences, around 50% seen once. This clonotype was seen only a few times. The target antigen is unknown. The clonotype comes from a girl aged 5-17 years with multiple sclerosis. The sample was blood. This chain uses TRBV5-5 with TRBJ2-5, with 7 nucleotides matching TRBD1. Here the CDR3 reads CASSSPDRETQYF. The CDR3 DNA reads TGTGCCAGCAGCTCCCCGGACAGGGAGACCCAGTACTTC.